This T cell receptor beta chain was captured by sequencing in a study of blood T cell repertoires in COVID-19. Using immunoSEQ multiplex PCR, the repertoire was profiled, and TCRdb retains in-frame clones only, with some absent. Of about 270,000 clones in the sample, around nine tenths were seen once. CDR1 ENHRY and CDR2 SYGVKD come from the germline V gene. The CDR3 totals 14 residues. Trimming took 7 bases from V and 6 from J; bases not matched to a gene: 8. The source is a man aged 35-49 years with active or convalescent COVID-19. The genes are TRBV10-3 and TRBJ2-1; TRBD2 matches at 8 bases. Sequenced material: peripheral blood. CDR3 residues: CAIMNGGVSNEQFF. In DNA, the CDR3 is TGTGCCATCATGAACGGGGGGGTGAGCAATGAGCAGTTCTTC.